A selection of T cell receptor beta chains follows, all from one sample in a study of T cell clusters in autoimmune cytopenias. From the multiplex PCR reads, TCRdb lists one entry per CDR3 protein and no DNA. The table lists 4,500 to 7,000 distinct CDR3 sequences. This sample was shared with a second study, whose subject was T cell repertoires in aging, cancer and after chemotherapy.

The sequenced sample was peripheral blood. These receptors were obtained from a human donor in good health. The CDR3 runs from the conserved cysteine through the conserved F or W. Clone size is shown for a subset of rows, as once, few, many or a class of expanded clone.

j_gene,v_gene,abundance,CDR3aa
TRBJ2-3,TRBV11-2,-,CASSRTGARDTQYF
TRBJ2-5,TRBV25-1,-,CASTLGTGGYQETQYF
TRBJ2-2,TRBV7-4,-,CASSRSNTGELFF
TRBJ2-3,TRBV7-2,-,CASSLKVTDTQYF
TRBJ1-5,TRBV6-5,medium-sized,CASKNRGNQPQHF
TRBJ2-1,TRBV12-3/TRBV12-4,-,CAAGRGINEQFF
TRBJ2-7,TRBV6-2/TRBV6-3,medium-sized,CASSYSQANEQYF
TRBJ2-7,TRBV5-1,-,CASSLATSGLGGEQYF
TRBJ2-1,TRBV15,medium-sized,CATSREPGTGGNEQFF
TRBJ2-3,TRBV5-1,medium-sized,CASSLQGAGDTQYF
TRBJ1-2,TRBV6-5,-,CASSYSSVGTVIYGYTF
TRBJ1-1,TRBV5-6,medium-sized,CASSPGTGGEAFF
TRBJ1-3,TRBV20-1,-,CSARPDRPGGGTIYF
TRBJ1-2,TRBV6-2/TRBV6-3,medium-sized,CASSYTTGHLLNYGYTF
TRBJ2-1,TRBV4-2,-,CASSSLGDGSYNEQFF
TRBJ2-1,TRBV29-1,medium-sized,CSVGLAGDGEQFF
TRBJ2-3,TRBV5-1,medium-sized,CASSFASADTQYF
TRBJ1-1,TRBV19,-,CASSLASGTEAFF
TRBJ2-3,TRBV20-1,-,CSARDPGLSGGGSTDTQYF
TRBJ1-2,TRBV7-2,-,CASSVGVLYGYTF
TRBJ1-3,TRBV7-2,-,CASSPGLSSGNTIYF
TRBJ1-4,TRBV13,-,CASSLAGATNEKLFF
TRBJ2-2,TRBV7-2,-,CASSFSSNTGELFF
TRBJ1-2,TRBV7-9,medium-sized,CASSLDGYGYTF
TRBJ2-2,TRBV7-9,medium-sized,CASSGPSGQNTGELFF
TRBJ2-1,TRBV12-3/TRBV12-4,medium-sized,CASSQGLLDYNEQFF
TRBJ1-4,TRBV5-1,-,CASALGEVTNEKLFF
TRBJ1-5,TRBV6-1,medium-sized,CASRTGIGGSSNQPQHF
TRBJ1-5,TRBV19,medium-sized,CASSIDRDQPQHF
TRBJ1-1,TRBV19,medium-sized,CASSIGWQMNTEAFF
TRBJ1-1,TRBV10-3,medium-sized,CALRQGLNTEAFF
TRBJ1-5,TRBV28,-,CASSPQDGIFNQPQHF
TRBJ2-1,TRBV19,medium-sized,CASSLDRIDEQFF
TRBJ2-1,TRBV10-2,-,CATVRGDREYNEQFF
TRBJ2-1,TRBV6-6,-,CASSYSMGAGGPYNEQFF
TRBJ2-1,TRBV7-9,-,CASTVTVYNEQFF
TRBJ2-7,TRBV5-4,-,CASSQTGGPYKQYF
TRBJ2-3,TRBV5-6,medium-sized,CASSSSGTGVREDTQYF
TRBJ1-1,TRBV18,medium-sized,CASSPRDRQDTEAFF
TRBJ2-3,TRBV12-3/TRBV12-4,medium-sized,CASSPLDEKDTQYF
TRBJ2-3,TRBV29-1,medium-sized,CSVDRQGFTDTQYF
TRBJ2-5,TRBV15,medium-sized,CATSRVRETQYF
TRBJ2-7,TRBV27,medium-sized,CASSRGRVSYEQYF
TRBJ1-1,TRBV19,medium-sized,CASGEKVAGAEAFF
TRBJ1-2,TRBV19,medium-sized,CASSIGQLNYGYTF
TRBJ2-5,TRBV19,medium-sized,CASGDSGETQYF
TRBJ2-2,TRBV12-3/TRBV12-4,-,CASTRMAGGPGELFF
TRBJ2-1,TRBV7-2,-,CASSRPWGYNEQFF
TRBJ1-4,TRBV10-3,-,CAISRQSNEKLFF
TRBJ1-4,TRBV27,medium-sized,CASSSRGTRRQSRVRGEKLFF
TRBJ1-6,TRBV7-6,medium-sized,CASRTYNSPLHF
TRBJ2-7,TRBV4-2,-,CASSQGKPGLAGGASYEQYF
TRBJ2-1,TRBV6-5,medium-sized,CASSTAASGHYNEQFF
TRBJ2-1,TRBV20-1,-,CSARLAGFHNEQFF
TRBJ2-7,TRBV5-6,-,CASSLGGGAGNEQYF
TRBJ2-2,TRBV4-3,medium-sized,CASSRGTSVLTGELFF
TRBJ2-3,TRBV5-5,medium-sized,CASSLRTTPDTQYF
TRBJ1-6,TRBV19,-,CASSGQVHNSPLHF
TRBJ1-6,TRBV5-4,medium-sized,CASSLDREQIIFSPLHF
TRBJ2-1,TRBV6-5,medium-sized,CASSFLGLAGVNEQFF